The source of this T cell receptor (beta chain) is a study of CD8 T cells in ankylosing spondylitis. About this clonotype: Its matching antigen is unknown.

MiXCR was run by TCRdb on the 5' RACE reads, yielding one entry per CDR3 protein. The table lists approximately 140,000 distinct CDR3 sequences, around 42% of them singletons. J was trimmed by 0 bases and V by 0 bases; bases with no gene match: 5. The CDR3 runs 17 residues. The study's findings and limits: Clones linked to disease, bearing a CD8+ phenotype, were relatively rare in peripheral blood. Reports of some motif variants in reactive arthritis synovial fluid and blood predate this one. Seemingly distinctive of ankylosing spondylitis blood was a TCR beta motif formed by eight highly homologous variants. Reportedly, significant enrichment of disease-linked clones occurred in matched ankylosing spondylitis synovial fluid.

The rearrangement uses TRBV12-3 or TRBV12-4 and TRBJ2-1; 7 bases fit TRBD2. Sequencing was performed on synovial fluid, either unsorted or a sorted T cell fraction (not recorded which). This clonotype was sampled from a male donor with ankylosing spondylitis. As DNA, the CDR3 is TGTGCCAGCAGTTTAGCCCGGGAGGCGAGCTCCTACAATGAGCAGTTCTTC. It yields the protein CASSLAREASSYNEQFF.